The TCR beta chain under discussion was sequenced for a study of blood T cell repertoires in COVID-19. Whole-study context: Sample material is recorded as cDNA or gDNA derived from T cells, B-cell-depleted T cells, or PBMCs.

Original analysis: It was from reference gene primer amplification that nucleated cell counts were estimated. TCRdb keeps only in-frame clones here, not all; method: immunoSEQ multiplex PCR. V, J and clone size are taken as reported in that table, and D and trimming were inferred from the DNA itself. The table lists around 330,000 clones, around 87% of them singletons. The origin of this receptor is a woman aged 45-59 years with active or convalescent COVID-19. The specimen was peripheral blood.

This chain's CDR3 is CASSGGDWYGYTF. CDR3 coding DNA: TGTGCCAGCAGTGGGGGGGACTGGTACGGCTACACCTTC. The chain uses TRBV27 and TRBJ1-2; D might be TRBD1 (5 bases). The CDR3 is 13 residues long. Germline V gene lookup returns CDR1 MNHEY and CDR2 SMNVEV (reference sequence). The V end was cut by 5 bases, the J end by 8 bases, with 15 bases between.